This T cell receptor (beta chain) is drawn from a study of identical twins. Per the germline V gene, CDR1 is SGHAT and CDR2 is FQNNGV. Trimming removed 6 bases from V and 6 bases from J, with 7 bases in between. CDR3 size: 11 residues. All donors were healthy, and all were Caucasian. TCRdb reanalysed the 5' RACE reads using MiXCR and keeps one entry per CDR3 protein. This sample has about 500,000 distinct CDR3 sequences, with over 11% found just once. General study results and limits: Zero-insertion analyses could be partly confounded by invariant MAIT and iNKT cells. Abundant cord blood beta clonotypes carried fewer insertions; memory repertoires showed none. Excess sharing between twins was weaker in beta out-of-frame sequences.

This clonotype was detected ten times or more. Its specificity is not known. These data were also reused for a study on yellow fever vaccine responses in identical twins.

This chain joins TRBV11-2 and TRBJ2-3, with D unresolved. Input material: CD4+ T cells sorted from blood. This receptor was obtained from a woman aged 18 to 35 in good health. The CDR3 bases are TGTGCCAGCAGTTCCTTGGATACGCAGTATTTT. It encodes CASSSLDTQYF.